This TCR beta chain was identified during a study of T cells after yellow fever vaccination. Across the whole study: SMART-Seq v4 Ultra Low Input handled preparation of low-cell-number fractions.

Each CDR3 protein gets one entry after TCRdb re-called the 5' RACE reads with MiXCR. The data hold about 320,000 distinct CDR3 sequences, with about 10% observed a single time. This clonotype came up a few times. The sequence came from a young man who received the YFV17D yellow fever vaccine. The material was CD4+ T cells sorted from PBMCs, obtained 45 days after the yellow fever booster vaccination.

Here the CDR3 reads CASSPPLAGAGEQYV. CDR3 DNA: TGTGCCAGCAGTCCTCCTCTAGCGGGGGCCGGGGAGCAGTACGTC. The chain uses TRBV28 and TRBJ2-7; 10 positions match TRBD2. The CDR3 covers 15 residues. The junction had 11 bases not matched to a gene; V was cut back by 5 bases and J by 7 bases. Germline assignment: CDR1 MDHEN and CDR2 SYDVKM.